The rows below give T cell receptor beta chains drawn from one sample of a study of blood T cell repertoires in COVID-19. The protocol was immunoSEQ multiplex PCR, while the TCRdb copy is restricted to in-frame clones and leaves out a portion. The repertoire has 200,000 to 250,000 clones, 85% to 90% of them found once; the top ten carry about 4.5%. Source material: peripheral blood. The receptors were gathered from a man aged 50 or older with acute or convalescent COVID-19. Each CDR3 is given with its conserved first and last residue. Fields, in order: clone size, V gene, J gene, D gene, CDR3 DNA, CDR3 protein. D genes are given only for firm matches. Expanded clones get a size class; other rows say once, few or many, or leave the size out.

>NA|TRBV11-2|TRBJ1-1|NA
TGTGCCAGCAGCTTACCCAGGGAGAACACTGAAGCTTTCTTT
CASSLPRENTEAFF
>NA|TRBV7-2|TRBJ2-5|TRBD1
TGTGCCAGCAGCGCGCTGACAGGGGCAGAGACCCAGTACTTC
CASSALTGAETQYF
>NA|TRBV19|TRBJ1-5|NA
TGTGCCAGTAGTATAGTCCGGGGGGCCAGTCAGCCCCAGCATTTT
CASSIVRGASQPQHF
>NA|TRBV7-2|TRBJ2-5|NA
TGTGCCAGCAGCTTCGCGGGGAAAGAGACCCAGTACTTC
CASSFAGKETQYF
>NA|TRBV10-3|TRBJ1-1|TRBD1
TGTGCCATCAGACGGACAGGGAGCACTGAAGCTTTCTTT
CAIRRTGSTEAFF
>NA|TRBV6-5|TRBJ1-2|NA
TGTGCCAGCAGTTACTCGAGGACGGGGGGTAATGGCTACACCTTC
CASSYSRTGGNGYTF
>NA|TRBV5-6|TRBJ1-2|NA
TGTGCCAGCAGCCCCAGGGGTGGTGGCTACACCTTC
CASSPRGGGYTF
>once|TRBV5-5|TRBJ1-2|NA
TGTGCCAGCAGCCCGGACGGACAGACACCCTATGGCTACACCTTC
CASSPDGQTPYGYTF
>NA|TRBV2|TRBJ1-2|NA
TGTGCCAGCAGTCCGGGCGGGTTCTATGGCTACACCTTC
CASSPGGFYGYTF
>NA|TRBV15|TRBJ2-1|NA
TGTGCCACCAGCAGAGACTCACAAGGGGGGGCTGCCTACAATGAGCAGTTCTTC
CATSRDSQGGAAYNEQFF
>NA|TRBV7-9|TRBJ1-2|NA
TGTGCCAGCAGCTTAGCGGCAGGGGATTTTGGCTACACCTTC
CASSLAAGDFGYTF
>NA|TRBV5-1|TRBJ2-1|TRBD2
TGCGCCAGCCTTACCACTAGCGGCTCCTACAATGAGCAGTTCTTC
CASLTTSGSYNEQFF
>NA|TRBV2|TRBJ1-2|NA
TGTGCCAGCAGTGAAGAGGATTCGACATGGGGCTACACCTTC
CASSEEDSTWGYTF
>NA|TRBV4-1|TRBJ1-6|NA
TGCGCCAGCAGCCAAGGTCGGTTCGGGAATTCACCCCTCCACTTT
CASSQGRFGNSPLHF
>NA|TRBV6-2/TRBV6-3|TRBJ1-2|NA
TGTGCCAGCAGTTTTGACACCAACTATGGCTACACCTTC
CASSFDTNYGYTF
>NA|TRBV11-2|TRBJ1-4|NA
TGTGCCAGCAGCTTTACCGGGGGTGAAAAACTGTTTTTT
CASSFTGGEKLFF
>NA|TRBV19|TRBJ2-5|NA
TGTGCCAGTAGTCCCGGTAGATTACAAGAGACCCAGTACTTC
CASSPGRLQETQYF
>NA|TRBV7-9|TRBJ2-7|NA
TGTGCCAGCAGCTTGTCGGATCGGGGGACCGAGCAGTACTTC
CASSLSDRGTEQYF
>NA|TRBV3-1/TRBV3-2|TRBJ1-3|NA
TGTGCCAGCAGCTTATACTCTGGAAACACCATATATTTT
CASSLYSGNTIYF
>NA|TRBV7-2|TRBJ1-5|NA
TGTGCCAGCAGCTTAGGGCAGGGGCGAAGCCAGCCCCAGCATTTT
CASSLGQGRSQPQHF
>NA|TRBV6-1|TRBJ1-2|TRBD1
TGTGCCAGCAGTGAAGGGACAGGGGGTTATGGCTACACCTTC
CASSEGTGGYGYTF
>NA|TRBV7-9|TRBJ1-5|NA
TGTGCCAGCAGCTTAGCGGCAGGCAATCAGCCCCAGCATTTT
CASSLAAGNQPQHF
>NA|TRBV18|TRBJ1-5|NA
TGTGCCAGCTCACTAACAGATGATCAGCCCCAGCATTTT
CASSLTDDQPQHF
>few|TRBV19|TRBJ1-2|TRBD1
TGTGCCAGCCTCGAACAGGGGGCCGTCTATGGCTACACCTTC
CASLEQGAVYGYTF
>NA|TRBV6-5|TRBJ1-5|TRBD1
TGTGCCAGCACTCCCGACAGGGGATATCAGCCCCAGCATTTT
CASTPDRGYQPQHF
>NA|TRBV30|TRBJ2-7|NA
TGTGCCTGGAGCACCCAGGGCCTTCCTCGTCACGAGCAGTACTTC
CAWSTQGLPRHEQYF
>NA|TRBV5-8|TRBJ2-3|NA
TGTGCCAGCAGCTTGGCGTACACAGATACGCAGTATTTT
CASSLAYTDTQYF
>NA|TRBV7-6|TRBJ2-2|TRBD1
TGTGCCAGCAGCGCCCGACAGGGGACCGGGGAGCTGTTTTTT
CASSARQGTGELFF
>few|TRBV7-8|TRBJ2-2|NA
TGTGCCAGCAGCTTATGGGCAACCGGGACTTCCAACACCGGGGAGCTGTTTTTT
CASSLWATGTSNTGELFF
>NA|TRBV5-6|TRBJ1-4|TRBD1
TGTGCCAGCAGCTTTACAACCGGGACAGGGTTTGAAAAACTGTTTTTT
CASSFTTGTGFEKLFF
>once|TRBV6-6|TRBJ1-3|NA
TGTGCCAGCAGAGTAACGGGTGGAAACACCATATATTTT
CASRVTGGNTIYF
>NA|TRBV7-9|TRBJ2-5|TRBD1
TGTGCCAGCAGCCAGCGTCGGGACAGGGCTTCAGAGACCCAGTACTTC
CASSQRRDRASETQYF
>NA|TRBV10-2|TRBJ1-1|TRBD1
TGCGCCAGCCTGACAGGGTTGGGCACTGAAGCTTTCTTT
CASLTGLGTEAFF
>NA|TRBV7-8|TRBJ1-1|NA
TGTGCCAGCAGCGCTACTCAGAACACTGAAGCTTTCTTT
CASSATQNTEAFF
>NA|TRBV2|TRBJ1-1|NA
TGTGCCAGCTGCCTACCGCAAGACACTGAAGCTTTCTTT
CASCLPQDTEAFF
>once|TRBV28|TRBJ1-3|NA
TGTGCCAGCAGTTTGCGGGGGACGGGGGGAAACACCATATATTTT
CASSLRGTGGNTIYF
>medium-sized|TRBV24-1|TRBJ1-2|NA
TGTGCCACCAGTGATGCTACAGGGTATTATGGCTACACCTTC
CATSDATGYYGYTF
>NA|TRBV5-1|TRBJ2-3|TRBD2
TGCGCCAGCAGCTTTTCTAGCGGGATACGCACAGATACGCAGTATTTT
CASSFSSGIRTDTQYF
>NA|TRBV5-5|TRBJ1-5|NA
TGTGCCAGCAGCACGGTAATGGCCTCGGGGCCCCAGCATTTT
CASSTVMASGPQHF
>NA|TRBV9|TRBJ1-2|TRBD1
TGTGCCAGCAGCCTTCCCGACAGGGAAGATGGCTACACCTTC
CASSLPDREDGYTF
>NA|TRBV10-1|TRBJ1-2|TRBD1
TGCGCCAGCAGTCCCGGGACAGGGCTTACCTATGGCTACACCTTC
CASSPGTGLTYGYTF
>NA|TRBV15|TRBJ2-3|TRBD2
TGTGCCACCAGCAGAGATGTGGCTAGCGGGGGGGTAGATACGCAGTATTTT
CATSRDVASGGVDTQYF
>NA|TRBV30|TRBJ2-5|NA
TGTGCCTGGACCCAGTTGGAGACCCAGTACTTC
CAWTQLETQYF
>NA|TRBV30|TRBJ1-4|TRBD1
TGTGCCTGGAGTGTACAGGAGACAGGGGCGCATATCCTTGAAAAACTGTTTTTT
CAWSVQETGAHILEKLFF
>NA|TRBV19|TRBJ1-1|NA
TGTGCCAGTAGTATTATGACTATGAACACTGAAGCTTTCTTT
CASSIMTMNTEAFF
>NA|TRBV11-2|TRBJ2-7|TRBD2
TGTGCCAGCAGCTCGGGACTAGTCTACGAGCAGTACTTC
CASSSGLVYEQYF
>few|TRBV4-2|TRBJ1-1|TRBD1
TGTGCCAGCAGCCTACAGGGGGTGAGGACTGAAGCTTTCTTT
CASSLQGVRTEAFF
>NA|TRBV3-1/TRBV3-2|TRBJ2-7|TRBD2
TGTGCCAGCAGCCCCGGGACTAGCGGGTACTACGAGCAGTACTTC
CASSPGTSGYYEQYF
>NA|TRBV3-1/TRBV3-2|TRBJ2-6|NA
TGTGCCAGCAGCCAACAGATCGGGGCCAACGTCCTGACTTTC
CASSQQIGANVLTF
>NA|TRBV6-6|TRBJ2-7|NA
TGTGCCAGCAGGAAACCAGGGACCTACGAGCAGTACTTC
CASRKPGTYEQYF
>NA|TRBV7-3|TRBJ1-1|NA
TGTGCCAGCAGTCGACAGGCTCCCCGCCTCATGAACACTGAAGCTTTCTTT
CASSRQAPRLMNTEAFF